This TCR beta chain was captured by sequencing in a study of shared clonotypes between healthy human individuals. In regard to this clone: Its specificity is unknown.

The table came from immunoSEQ multiplex PCR; TCRdb's copy has only in-frame clones and leaves some out. The sample lists more than 2 million clones; over 85% were seen once. The CDR3 contains 15 residues. From germline, CDR1 is MNHEY and CDR2 SVGAGI. Trimming stripped 0 bases from V and 2 bases from J, with 9 bases between. Naive CD8 cells comprised CD45RO-negative, CCR7-positively selected cells, excluding terminally differentiated effector memory CD45RA+ cells. Findings of the study overall: A handful of donors showed sharing of about 5.5% of naive CD4 clonotypes.

This rearrangement joins TRBV6-5 to TRBJ2-3, with D uncertain. The source is a man aged 18 to 29 in good health. Some clones in this sample may be carry-over from other donors' samples. Sequenced material: naive CD8+ T cells from PBMCs. CDR3 nucleotide sequence: TGTGCCAGCAGTTACTCCCGGCTCAACACAGATACGCAGTATTTT. Residues: CASSYSRLNTDTQYF.